These 32 T cell receptor beta chains were sequenced from one sample in a study of PD-1 blockade in classical Hodgkin lymphoma. The table came from immunoSEQ multiplex PCR; TCRdb's copy has only in-frame clones and leaves some out. Of 40,000 or so clones in the sample, about 88% were seen once. Each patient's relapse followed autologous stem cell transplantation, and brentuximab vedotin exposure varied. The sample in question was peripheral blood mononuclear cells (PBMCs), obtained before the second cycle of nivolumab. These TCRs come from a human donor with classical Hodgkin lymphoma.

This clone was counted once. The V call is TRBV14, the J call TRBJ2-7; 13 bases align to TRBD2. V shed 7 bases, J shed 2 bases, and the junction held 17 bases outside the gene matches. The CDR3 is 19 residues long. From germline, CDR1 is SGHDN and CDR2 FVKESK. CDR3 residues: CASTQKGKGLAGLTYEQYF. The CDR3 bases are TGTGCCAGCACCCAGAAAGGAAAGGGACTAGCGGGATTAACCTACGAGCAGTACTTC.

The J gene is TRBJ1-6, the V gene TRBV6-5; TRBD1 matches 10 bases. With V trimmed by 2 bases and J by 10 bases, 5 bases remained unmatched. The CDR3 is 15 residues long. Germline-derived CDR1 and CDR2 are MNHEY and SVGAGI. The CDR3 sequence is CASSYSGQGESPLHF. For the CDR3, the DNA is TGTGCCAGCAGTTACAGCGGACAGGGGGAATCACCCCTCCACTTT.

This chain links TRBV6-1 with TRBJ2-6; tentative D call: TRBD2 (5 bases). V lost 3 bases and J 2 bases, leaving 8 bases between the germline ends. CDR1 is MNHNS and CDR2 is SASEGT in the germline V gene. This CDR3 has 15 amino acids. The CDR3, as DNA: TGTGCCAGCAGTGAGAGGGAAGCTGGGGCCAACGTCCTGACTTTC. As protein: CASSEREAGANVLTF.

J is TRBJ1-1 and V is TRBV7-8, with 10 positions matching TRBD1. The CDR3 has 16 residues. Germline CDR1 is SGHVS and CDR2 is FQNEAQ. Trimming at V came to 3 bases and at J to 4 bases, leaving 8 bases not matched to a gene. The CDR3, as DNA: TGTGCCAGCAGCTTGGTCAGGACAGGGGGAATCACTGAAGCTTTCTTT. Translation gives CASSLVRTGGITEAFF. The full variable domain, in which reference TRBV7-8 and TRBJ1-1 provide the parts outside the CDR3, is GAGVSQSPRYKVAKRGQDVALRCDPISGHVSLFWYQQALGQGPEFLTYFQNEAQLDKSGLPSDRFFAERPEGSVSTLKIQRTQQEDSAVYLCASSLVRTGGITEAFFGQGTRLTVV.

This chain joins TRBV18 and TRBJ2-7, with 12 bases identical to TRBD2. This CDR3 is 16 amino acids long. V trimming: 3 bases; J trimming: 0 bases; junction bases outside the gene matches: 3. Germline V gene data show CDR1 as KGHSH and CDR2 as LQKENI. This chain's CDR3 is CASSPLTSGSSYEQYF. The DNA for the CDR3 is TGTGCCAGCTCACCTCTGACTAGCGGGAGCTCCTACGAGCAGTACTTC. Together with reference TRBV18 and TRBJ2-7, the CDR3 gives the full variable domain: NAGVMQNPRHLVRRRGQEARLRCSPMKGHSHVYWYRQLPEEGLKFMVYLQKENIIDESGMPKERFSAEFPKEGPSILRIQQVVRGDSAAYFCASSPLTSGSSYEQYFGPGTRLTVT.

The chain couples TRBV27 to TRBJ1-2; no definite D call. Trimming shortened V by 4 bases and J by 0 bases, and 15 bases separated the two germline ends. The CDR3 runs to 16 residues. The V gene's germline CDR1 is MNHEY and CDR2 SMNVEV (reference sequence). CDR3 in DNA: TGTGCCAGCAGTTCTCAAAGAGGAAGGACTAACTATGGCTACACCTTC. This codes for CASSSQRGRTNYGYTF.

V and J are TRBV10-3 and TRBJ2-3; D unresolved. There are 14 residues in the CDR3. Germline V gene lookup returns CDR1 ENHRY and CDR2 SYGVKD. V lost 7 bases, J lost 0 bases, and 11 bases lay in between. DNA of the CDR3: TGTGCCATCAAAGGTGCATTTAGCACAGATACGCAGTATTTT. It encodes CAIKGAFSTDTQYF.

This clone was observed once. CDR3 sequence: CATSRVTGWPNNSPLHF. DNA for the CDR3: TGTGCCACCAGCAGAGTAACAGGGTGGCCGAATAATTCACCCCTCCACTTT. This chain connects TRBV15 to TRBJ1-6; D is perhaps TRBD1 (6 bases). CDR3 length equals 17 residues. V lost 1 base, J lost 5 bases, and 15 bases lay in between. CDR1 LNHNV and CDR2 YYDKDF come from the germline V gene (reference sequence).

The chain recombines TRBV28 with TRBJ2-7, with D unclear. Looked up from germline, CDR1 is MDHEN and CDR2 is SYDVKM. The CDR3 loop spans 11 amino acids. The ends were cut back, 2 bases at V and 4 bases at J, with 3 bases in the middle. The CDR3 sequence: CASSLVYEQYF. Here the CDR3 DNA reads TGTGCCAGCAGTTTAGTTTACGAGCAGTACTTC.

The chain uses TRBV2 and TRBJ2-3; the D gene is possibly TRBD2 (6 bases). This CDR3 spans 15 amino acids. The ends were cut back, 6 bases at V and 9 bases at J, with 22 bases in the middle. Germline CDR1 SNHLY, CDR2 FYNNEI. The CDR3 sequence is CASRGGVASRPTQYF. The CDR3 DNA reads as TGTGCCAGCAGGGGAGGAGTGGCCTCTCGACCGACGCAGTATTTT. The entire variable domain, with the rest obtained from reference TRBV2 and TRBJ2-3, is as follows: EPEVTQTPSHQVTQMGQEVILRCVPISNHLYFYWYRQILGQKVEFLVSFYNNEISEKSEIFDDQFSVERPDGSNFTLKIRSTKLEDSAMYFCASRGGVASRPTQYFGPGTRLTVL.

This sequence joins TRBV5-1 and TRBJ2-3; TRBD2 agrees at 8 bases. V trimming: 6 bases; J trimming: 4 bases; junction bases outside the gene matches: 13. Germline V gene data show CDR1 as SGHRS and CDR2 as YFSETQ. The CDR3 length is 16 residues. The CDR3 is CASTLDSGGPADTQYF. The CDR3 coding sequence is TGCGCCAGCACCCTGGACAGCGGGGGTCCCGCAGATACGCAGTATTTT.

J is TRBJ1-3 and V is TRBV29-1; 9 bases are a match to TRBD1. CDR1 is SQVTM, CDR2 ANQGSEA, per germline. The CDR3 totals 13 residues. V trimming: 6 bases; J trimming: 4 bases; junction bases outside the gene matches: 4. In nucleotides, the CDR3 is TGCAGCGTGGGGACAGGGAAAGGAAACACCATATATTTT. Protein product: CSVGTGKGNTIYF.

The rearrangement joins TRBV29-1 to TRBJ2-3, with 9 bases aligning to TRBD1. The trim removed 6 bases at V and 0 bases at J, leaving 7 bases unmatched. CDR3 length: 15 amino acids. The germline gives CDR1 SQVTM, CDR2 ANQGSEA. The CDR3 reads CSVAYRGLSTDTQYF. In DNA, the CDR3 is TGCAGCGTCGCTTACAGGGGGCTTAGCACAGATACGCAGTATTTT.

V is TRBV4-3 and J is TRBJ1-4; no clear D gene. This CDR3 is 15 amino acids long. The germline V gene has CDR1 LGHNA and CDR2 YSLEER. V lost 2 bases, J lost 0 bases, and 7 bases lay in between. As DNA, the CDR3 is TGCGCCAGCAGCCAAAATAGGGCAACTAATGAAAAACTGTTTTTT. Protein: CASSQNRATNEKLFF.

This clone has a handful of counts. The chain recombines TRBV5-1 with TRBJ1-3, with a possible D match to TRBD1 (5 bases). The CDR3 length is 14 residues. Per the germline V gene, CDR1 is SGHRS and CDR2 is YFSETQ. With 4 bases removed from V and 4 bases from J, the gap between germline ends came to 12 bases. The CDR3 loop is CASSPDSHGNTIYF. The CDR3 DNA sequence: TGCGCCAGCAGCCCCGACAGTCACGGAAACACCATATATTTT.

This sequence joins TRBV28 and TRBJ2-7, with D unresolved. The V gene lost 3 bases and the J gene lost 3 bases, with 9 bases spanning the gap. From germline, CDR1 is MDHEN and CDR2 SYDVKM. This CDR3 comprises 13 residues. The CDR3 loop reads CASSFLEGYEQYF. CDR3 nucleotide sequence: TGTGCCAGCAGTTTCCTCGAAGGCTACGAGCAGTACTTC.

The chain carries TRBV29-1 and TRBJ2-5; the D gene is possibly TRBD1 (6 bases). Germline assignment: CDR1 SQVTM and CDR2 ANQGSEA. Between the trimmed V and J ends, which lost 3 bases and 5 bases, there was a span of 16 bases. The CDR3 contains 14 residues. As DNA, the CDR3 is TGCAGCGTTGAGTCAATCAGGGGCGCGGAGACCCAGTACTTC. Translated, it gives CSVESIRGAETQYF. The variable domain in full, completed from reference TRBV29-1 and TRBJ2-5, reads SAVISQKPSRDICQRGTSLTIQCQVDSQVTMMFWYRQQPGQSLTLIATANQGSEATYESGFVIDKFPISRPNLTFSTLTVSNMSPEDSSIYLCSVESIRGAETQYFGPGTRLLVL.

The V call is TRBV7-6, the J call TRBJ1-1; D unclear. This CDR3 region has 13 residues. V was trimmed by 4 bases and J by 6 bases, leaving 12 bases between them. Germline CDR1 reads SGHVS; CDR2 reads FNYEAQ. CDR3 nucleotides: TGTGCCAGCAGCTGGCAGGTCGGGGCTGAAGCTTTCTTT. It is translated as CASSWQVGAEAFF.

This rearrangement joins TRBV2 to TRBJ2-1; D gene uncertain. Germline CDR1 is SNHLY and CDR2 is FYNNEI. This CDR3 is 15 amino acids long. V dropped 4 bases and J dropped 2 bases, with 12 bases sitting between them. The CDR3 sequence: CASSGTFFTYNEQFF. Here the CDR3 DNA reads TGTGCCAGCAGTGGGACCTTCTTTACCTACAATGAGCAGTTCTTC.

The V and J genes are TRBV6-5 and TRBJ2-7; D ambiguous. Germline CDR1 and CDR2: MNHEY and SVGAGI. The CDR3 loop spans 12 amino acids. Trimming cost V 5 bases and J 4 bases, with 9 bases left between them. DNA of the CDR3: TGTGCCAGCAGTAGGCTAGGGTACGAGCAGTACTTC. The encoded protein is CASSRLGYEQYF.

The chain carries TRBV9 and TRBJ2-3, with D tentatively TRBD1 (5 bases). Germline V gene sequence: CDR1 SGDLS, CDR2 YYNGEE. The CDR3 length is 16 residues. V lost 4 bases and J 0 bases, leaving 15 bases between the germline ends. This CDR3 is CASSPQGVASTDTQYF. The CDR3 DNA reads TGTGCCAGCAGCCCCCAAGGGGTCGCTAGCACAGATACGCAGTATTTT. The full variable domain, completed using reference TRBV9 and TRBJ2-3, is DSGVTQTPKHLITATGQRVTLRCSPRSGDLSVYWYQQSLDQGLQFLIQYYNGEERAKGNILERFSAQQFPDLHSELNLSSLELGDSALYFCASSPQGVASTDTQYFGPGTRLTVL.

The rearrangement joins TRBV9 to TRBJ2-1, with D perhaps matching TRBD2 (6 bases). CDR1 SGDLS and CDR2 YYNGEE come from the germline V gene. This CDR3 comprises 12 residues. Trimming shortened V by 7 bases and J by 10 bases, and 15 bases separated the two germline ends. The CDR3 loop is CASGVSGGEQFF. CDR3 nucleotides: TGTGCCAGCGGGGTCTCCGGGGGAGAGCAGTTCTTC.

The gene calls are TRBV27 and TRBJ1-1, with D unclear. Per the germline V gene, CDR1 is MNHEY and CDR2 is SMNVEV (reference sequence). V was cut by 3 bases and J by 1 base, with 6 bases left in between. This CDR3 has 13 residues. The CDR3 sequence: CASSFEKNTEAFF. CDR3 bases: TGTGCCAGCAGTTTCGAGAAGAACACTGAAGCTTTCTTT.

The V gene is TRBV5-6, the J gene TRBJ2-1; 9 nucleotides agree with TRBD2. The germline CDR1 and CDR2 sequences are SGHDT and YYEEEE. This CDR3 has 18 amino acids. The J segment lost 5 bases and the V segment lost 0 bases, leaving 12 bases of the junction unmatched. The CDR3 is CASSLEVFLAGINNEQFF. CDR3 sequence (DNA): TGTGCCAGCAGCTTGGAGGTGTTTCTAGCGGGGATCAACAATGAGCAGTTCTTC.

The genes are TRBV28 and TRBJ2-5, with 7 bases aligning to TRBD1. The J segment lost 4 bases and the V segment lost 5 bases, leaving 10 bases of the junction unmatched. The CDR3 contains 15 residues. Germline CDR1 is MDHEN and CDR2 is SYDVKM. The CDR3 protein is CASSTRQGGRETQYF. Here the CDR3 DNA reads TGTGCCAGCAGTACCCGACAGGGCGGGCGAGAGACCCAGTACTTC.

V is TRBV15 and J is TRBJ2-7; D remains unclear. V was trimmed by 0 bases and J by 3 bases, leaving 9 bases between them. Germline CDR1 reads LNHNV; CDR2 reads YYDKDF (reference sequence). The CDR3 has 14 amino acids. The CDR3 DNA is TGTGCCACCAGCAGAGATCGGGTAAACTACGAGCAGTACTTC. Amino acids: CATSRDRVNYEQYF.

CDR3 protein: CASRPRVAVEQYF. The CDR3 DNA reads as TGTGCCAGCCGTCCGCGAGTAGCGGTCGAGCAGTACTTC. The chain couples TRBV6-6 to TRBJ2-7, with D perhaps TRBD2 (6 bases). The CDR3 runs to 13 residues. The V and J ends lost 8 bases and 6 bases respectively, with 17 bases between them. Germline V gives CDR1 MNHNY, CDR2 SVGAGI (reference sequence).

J is TRBJ2-7 and V is TRBV6-1; D is unresolved. The CDR3 totals 15 residues. The germline V gene encodes CDR1 MNHNS and CDR2 SASEGT. V was clipped by 4 bases and J by 0 bases, with 13 bases between them. The chain's CDR3 is CASSVDIDFSYEQYF. The CDR3 bases are TGTGCCAGCAGTGTTGACATTGACTTCTCCTACGAGCAGTACTTC.

V is TRBV9 and J is TRBJ2-5, with 10 nucleotides matching TRBD1. The germline V gene encodes CDR1 SGDLS and CDR2 YYNGEE. V gave up 4 bases and J gave up 5 bases; unmatched junction bases: 5. There are 14 residues in the CDR3. The CDR3 protein is CASSSDRGRETQYF. Here the CDR3 DNA reads TGTGCCAGCAGCTCCGACAGGGGGCGGGAGACCCAGTACTTC.

The V call is TRBV7-2, the J call TRBJ1-1, with D unclear. The V gene lost 5 bases and the J gene lost 4 bases, with 11 bases spanning the gap. The CDR3 length is 13 residues. Germline CDR1 SGHTA, CDR2 FQGNSA. The CDR3 DNA reads as TGTGCCAGCAGCCGTGATATAACCACTGAAGCTTTCTTT. Its translation is CASSRDITTEAFF.

The rearrangement links TRBV19 to TRBJ2-7; D unresolved. Germline V gene lookup returns CDR1 LNHDA and CDR2 SQIVND (reference sequence). The CDR3 covers 13 residues. V dropped 2 bases and J dropped 8 bases, with 13 bases sitting between them. The CDR3 DNA reads TGTGCCAGTAGTATATCTGGCCGAGTGAAGCAGTACTTC. Its translation: CASSISGRVKQYF.

The rearrangement uses TRBV18 and TRBJ2-7; TRBD2 might be the D (6 bases). CDR1 is KGHSH, CDR2 LQKENI, per germline. Trimming pared 1 base from V and 0 bases from J, leaving 7 bases between. This CDR3 comprises 14 residues. CDR3 in amino acids: CASSPLADSYEQYF. CDR3 nucleotides: TGTGCCAGCTCACCACTAGCGGACTCCTACGAGCAGTACTTC.